This T cell receptor beta chain came from a study of shared clonotypes between healthy human individuals. Trimming at V came to 4 bases and at J to 5 bases, leaving 3 bases not matched to a gene. The CDR3 length is 12 residues. Germline CDR1 SQVTM, CDR2 ANQGSEA. Repertoires were generated with immunoSEQ multiplex PCR, while TCRdb's copy carries only in-frame clones and drops some. The data hold around 2.5 million clones, with approximately 93% observed a single time. This sequence originates from a man aged 18-30 years in good health. Some clones in this sample may be carry-over from other donors' samples. The rearrangement joins TRBV29-1 to TRBJ1-1; 8 nucleotides align to TRBD1. Sequencing was carried out using naive CD4+ T cells from PBMCs. As for subset: CD45RA+ positively selected. CDR3 residues: CSVAGGRTEAFF. The CDR3 DNA reads as TGCAGCGTTGCAGGGGGCCGGACTGAAGCTTTCTTT.